The 28 T cell receptor beta chains listed next were all sequenced from one sample in a study of blood T cell repertoires in COVID-19. Profiling relied on immunoSEQ multiplex PCR, and the TCRdb table lists in-frame clones only, not all of them. The repertoire holds more than 25,000 clones, with 89% as singletons. The sample consisted of peripheral blood. These TCRs come from a human donor in a cohort sampled during active COVID-19.

The sample holds one count of this clone. V and J are TRBV7-9 and TRBJ1-1, with no clear D. V dropped 5 bases and J dropped 1 base, with 8 bases sitting between them. The CDR3 totals 13 residues. Germline CDR1 SEHNR, CDR2 FQNEAQ (reference sequence). As DNA, the CDR3 is TGTGCCAGCAGCAGCAGACAGAACACTGAAGCTTTCTTT. Translated: CASSSRQNTEAFF.

V is TRBV19 and J is TRBJ2-7; weak D call: TRBD1 (7 bases). The length of the CDR3 is 13 residues. The V end lost 8 bases, the J end lost 4 bases, and 15 bases lay between the germline ends. Germline CDR1 reads LNHDA; CDR2 reads SQIVND (reference sequence). CDR3 DNA: TGTGCCAGTGCTAGACCAGGGGGGTACGAGCAGTACTTC. This encodes CASARPGGYEQYF.

The chain joins TRBV6-6 to TRBJ1-4; no clear D. Trimming removed 0 bases at V and 5 bases at J, with 7 bases between. Germline V lookup: CDR1 MNHNY, CDR2 SVGAGI (reference sequence). This CDR3 has 14 residues. The DNA for the CDR3 is TGTGCCAGCAGTTACTCGGCCGCCAATGAAAAACTGTTTTTT. It translates to CASSYSAANEKLFF.

V usage is TRBV7-2 and J usage is TRBJ1-4; TRBD1 agrees at 9 bases. The length of the CDR3 is 15 residues. Germline CDR1 SGHTA, CDR2 FQGNSA. V lost 4 bases, J lost 6 bases, and 6 bases stayed unmatched. As DNA, the CDR3 is TGTGCCAGCAGCTCACGGACAGGGGTGTATGAAAAACTGTTTTTT. Translation: CASSSRTGVYEKLFF.

This rearrangement joins TRBV3-1 (or the pseudogene TRBV3-2) to TRBJ1-1; 7 bases are a match to TRBD1. J was trimmed by 3 bases and V by 4 bases; bases with no gene match: 2. This CDR3 is 13 amino acids long. Germline V gene data show CDR1 as LGHDT and CDR2 as YNNKEL (reference sequence). The CDR3 nucleotides read TGTGCCAGCAGCCCTACAGGGGACACTGAAGCTTTCTTT. The encoded protein is CASSPTGDTEAFF.

The chain has TRBV6-1 and TRBJ2-2; tentatively, D is TRBD1 (6 bases). Germline lookup yields CDR1 MNHNS and CDR2 SASEGT. V was shortened by 2 bases and J by 6 bases, with 13 bases between the two germline ends. The CDR3 covers 15 residues. The chain's CDR3 is CASSELQGSAGELFF. The CDR3 DNA reads TGTGCCAGCAGTGAACTCCAGGGGTCCGCCGGGGAGCTGTTTTTT.

V usage is TRBV3-1 (or the pseudogene TRBV3-2) and J usage is TRBJ2-5; 9 bases match TRBD2. The CDR3 is made up of 15 amino acids. The germline CDR1 and CDR2 sequences are LGHDT and YNNKEL (reference sequence). The trim removed 2 bases at V and 5 bases at J, leaving 6 bases unmatched. The DNA for the CDR3 is TGTGCCAGCAGCCAATTGAGCGGGGGGTCTGAGACCCAGTACTTC. The encoded protein is CASSQLSGGSETQYF.

The chain is built from TRBV25-1 and TRBJ1-1; 11 nucleotides match TRBD1. In germline, CDR1 is MGHDK, CDR2 SYGVNS. CDR3 size: 17 residues. Germline trimming cut 1 base from V and 1 base from J; bases unmatched to any gene: 5. The CDR3 nucleotides are TGTGCCAGCAGTGAATCGGGACAGGGGGTTCGGAACACTGAAGCTTTCTTT. Translation: CASSESGQGVRNTEAFF.

This rearrangement joins TRBV3-1 (or the pseudogene TRBV3-2) to TRBJ2-3; 13 bases align to TRBD2. The V gene end was trimmed by 4 bases and the J gene end by 0 bases; junction bases not matched to a gene: 4. The CDR3 spans 17 residues. Germline CDR1 is LGHDT and CDR2 is YNNKEL (reference sequence). The CDR3 sequence is CASSPTSGGASTDTQYF. The CDR3 DNA is TGTGCCAGCAGCCCAACTAGCGGGGGGGCGAGCACAGATACGCAGTATTTT.

There are a few counts of this clone. This chain links TRBV6-5 with TRBJ2-2; 10 bases map to TRBD2. In germline, CDR1 is MNHEY, CDR2 SVGAGI. With V trimmed by 8 bases and J by 4 bases, 7 bases remained unmatched. This CDR3 is 15 amino acids long. CDR3 bases: TGTGCCAGCCTCCATTCTAGCGGGAGCACCGGGGAGCTGTTTTTT. It is translated as CASLHSSGSTGELFF.

The CDR3 is CASGDQRGQGNTF. The DNA for the CDR3 is TGTGCCAGCGGGGATCAAAGGGGGCAGGGTAACACCTTC. The chain employs TRBV6-5 and TRBJ1-2, with 7 bases fitting TRBD1. Germline assignment: CDR1 MNHEY and CDR2 SVGAGI. This CDR3 has 13 residues. With V trimmed by 8 bases and J by 12 bases, 15 bases remained unmatched.

V gene TRBV7-2 combines with J gene TRBJ1-2, with a possible D match to TRBD1 (6 bases). Per the germline V gene, CDR1 is SGHTA and CDR2 is FQGNSA. V was trimmed by 0 bases and J by 5 bases, leaving 10 bases between them. The CDR3 is 14 amino acids. This chain's CDR3 is CASSLADSSYGYTF. CDR3 sequence (DNA): TGTGCCAGCAGCTTAGCGGACAGCTCTTATGGCTACACCTTC. The full variable domain, in which reference TRBV7-2 and TRBJ1-2 provide the parts outside the CDR3, is GAGVSQSPSNKVTEKGKDVELRCDPISGHTALYWYRQSLGQGLEFLIYFQGNSAPDKSGLPSDRFSAERTGGSVSTLTIQRTQQEDSAVYLCASSLADSSYGYTFGSGTRLTVV.

The chain recombines TRBV6-5 with TRBJ2-3, with D tentatively TRBD1 (5 bases). V was shortened by 6 bases and J by 5 bases, with 18 bases between the two germline ends. This CDR3 has 15 residues. CDR1 is MNHEY, CDR2 SVGAGI, per germline. In DNA form, the CDR3 reads TGTGCCAGCAGGAACGGCGCAGGGTGGCGAGATACGCAGTATTTT. It is translated as CASRNGAGWRDTQYF.

This chain uses TRBV29-1 with TRBJ2-5; 8 nucleotides line up with TRBD1. Germline CDR1 SQVTM, CDR2 ANQGSEA. CDR3 length equals 12 residues. Germline trimming cut 4 bases from V and 5 bases from J; bases unmatched to any gene: 3. The CDR3 protein is CSVGTGWETQYF. CDR3 coding DNA: TGCAGCGTTGGGACAGGGTGGGAGACCCAGTACTTC.

V usage is TRBV30 and J usage is TRBJ2-7; 10 nucleotides line up with TRBD2. V lost 0 bases and J lost 6; bases outside the gene matches: 5. Germline assignment: CDR1 GTSNPN and CDR2 SVGIG (reference sequence). CDR3 length equals 14 residues. CDR3: CAWSVAGGPGEQYF. CDR3 sequence (DNA): TGTGCCTGGAGTGTAGCGGGGGGGCCGGGCGAGCAGTACTTC.

V usage is TRBV18 and J usage is TRBJ1-1, with D perhaps matching TRBD1 (5 bases). V was trimmed by 2 bases and J by 3 bases, leaving 19 bases between them. The length of the CDR3 is 17 residues. Per germline, CDR1 KGHSH and CDR2 LQKENI. CDR3 DNA sequence: TGTGCCAGCTCACCAACGGGTCGGGGACGGGGGGACACTGAAGCTTTCTTT. Its translation is CASSPTGRGRGDTEAFF.

The chain carries TRBV7-2 and TRBJ1-6, with a possible D match to TRBD1 (6 bases). The CDR3 spans 14 residues. Trimming left V 3 bases short and J 7 bases short, with 10 bases between. Germline values: CDR1 SGHTA, CDR2 FQGNSA. The chain's CDR3 is CASSLTRGNSPLHF. For the CDR3, the DNA is TGTGCCAGCAGCTTGACGAGGGGGAATTCACCCCTCCACTTT.

This chain uses TRBV5-1 with TRBJ2-3; tentatively, D is TRBD1 (5 bases). Per germline, CDR1 SGHRS and CDR2 YFSETQ. With 4 bases removed from V and 1 base from J, the gap between germline ends came to 7 bases. The CDR3 has 13 amino acids. The CDR3 loop reads CASSTQGTDTQYF. The CDR3 DNA reads as TGCGCCAGCAGCACACAGGGCACAGATACGCAGTATTTT.

This clone was observed a few times. The chain combines TRBV14 with TRBJ1-2; 10 nucleotides align to TRBD1. Trimming at V came to 1 base and at J to 4 bases, leaving 6 bases not matched to a gene. Per the germline V gene, CDR1 is SGHDN and CDR2 is FVKESK. This CDR3 has 16 residues. CDR3 sequence (DNA): TGTGCCAGCAGCCAAGGTGCCCGGGACAGGGGCTATGGCTACACCTTC. As protein: CASSQGARDRGYGYTF. The whole variable domain, filled in from reference TRBV14 and TRBJ1-2, reads EAGVTQFPSHSVIEKGQTVTLRCDPISGHDNLYWYRRVMGKEIKFLLHFVKESKQDESGMPNNRFLAERTGGTYSTLKVQPAELEDSGVYFCASSQGARDRGYGYTFGSGTRLTVV.

The chain combines TRBV30 with TRBJ2-7, with D possibly TRBD1 on 6 matching bases. The germline gives CDR1 GTSNPN, CDR2 SVGIG (reference sequence). The V end was cut by 1 base, the J end by 12 bases, with 13 bases between. There are 11 residues in the CDR3. The CDR3 sequence: CAWSGQGWRYF. CDR3 DNA: TGTGCCTGGAGTGGCCAGGGGTGGCGGTACTTC. Full variable domain (remainder filled in from reference TRBV30 and TRBJ2-7): SQTIHQWPATLVQPVGSPLSLECTVEGTSNPNLYWYRQAAGRGLQLLFYSVGIGQISSEVPQNLSASRPQDRQFILSSKKLLLSDSGFYLCAWSGQGWRYFGPGTRLTVT.

The chain uses TRBV6-1 and TRBJ2-2; 11 bases agree with TRBD1. Germline lookup yields CDR1 MNHNS and CDR2 SASEGT. V lost 4 bases, J lost 5 bases, and 6 bases stayed unmatched. The CDR3 loop spans 16 amino acids. In nucleotides, the CDR3 is TGTGCCAGCAGTGGAACCGGGACAGGGGGAACCGGGGAGCTGTTTTTT. It encodes CASSGTGTGGTGELFF.

The chain links TRBV5-1 to TRBJ2-2, with a tentative D call TRBD1 (6 bases). V lost 3 bases, J lost 4 bases, and 7 bases lay in between. Germline V gene sequence: CDR1 SGHRS, CDR2 YFSETQ. The CDR3 contains 13 residues. Here the CDR3 reads CASSWDTTGELFF. CDR3 DNA: TGCGCCAGCAGCTGGGACACCACCGGGGAGCTGTTTTTT. Using reference TRBV5-1 and TRBJ2-2 for the parts outside the CDR3, the full variable domain is KAGVTQTPRYLIKTRGQQVTLSCSPISGHRSVSWYQQTPGQGLQFLFEYFSETQRNKGNFPGRFSGRQFSNSRSEMNVSTLELGDSALYLCASSWDTTGELFFGEGSRLTVL.

This clone was counted between two and nine times. The rearrangement links TRBV9 to TRBJ1-2; TRBD1 might be the D (6 bases). Germline-derived CDR1 and CDR2 are SGDLS and YYNGEE. The germline V and J ends were trimmed by 5 bases and 4 bases, with 21 bases remaining between them. The CDR3 runs to 16 residues. CDR3 in DNA: TGTGCCAGCAGTCCCCGGGGACAACAGGGTTCCTATGGCTACACCTTC. This gives the protein CASSPRGQQGSYGYTF.

The V call is TRBV4-1, the J call TRBJ1-1, with no clear D. The V and J ends lost 1 base and 1 base respectively, with 10 bases between them. This CDR3 region has 15 residues. Germline V gene data show CDR1 as MGHRA and CDR2 as YSYEKL. In DNA form, the CDR3 reads TGCGCCAGCAGCCAAGCAGCGACGGGGAACACTGAAGCTTTCTTT. Translation gives CASSQAATGNTEAFF.

This clone appeared a few times. The genes are TRBV4-1 and TRBJ1-4; D ambiguous. The germline CDR1 and CDR2 sequences are MGHRA and YSYEKL. The CDR3 is 13 amino acids. With 4 bases removed from V and 5 bases from J, the gap between germline ends came to 8 bases. For the CDR3, the DNA is TGCGCCAGCAGCCGAGGCAGAAATGAAAAACTGTTTTTT. As protein: CASSRGRNEKLFF.

The chain employs TRBV15 and TRBJ1-2; the D is unclear. The CDR3 length is 12 residues. Germline CDR1 LNHNV, CDR2 YYDKDF (reference sequence). V was pared by 3 bases and J by 7 bases, with 9 bases between. The CDR3 loop reads CATSSLAGGYTF. Here the CDR3 DNA reads TGTGCCACCAGCAGCCTCGCAGGTGGCTACACCTTC.

This chain connects TRBV7-2 to TRBJ2-5; D is ambiguous. The CDR3 extends over 14 amino acids. Deletions cut 1 base from V and 5 bases from J, with 11 bases between. Germline V gives CDR1 SGHTA, CDR2 FQGNSA. Here the CDR3 DNA reads TGTGCCAGCAGCTTAGGAGGTCAGAGGGAGACCCAGTACTTC. Translated, it gives CASSLGGQRETQYF.

This clone ranks as medium-sized. The chain joins TRBV7-9 to TRBJ1-2; a weak D match, TRBD1 (5 bases). In germline, CDR1 is SEHNR, CDR2 FQNEAQ (reference sequence). This CDR3 is 15 amino acids long. Deletions cut 2 bases from V and 1 base from J, with 11 bases between. CDR3 residues: CASSLMTDFNYGYTF. DNA for the CDR3: TGTGCCAGCAGCTTAATGACAGACTTTAACTATGGCTACACCTTC.